The T cell receptor beta chain under discussion was sequenced for a study of blood T cell repertoires in COVID-19. Produced via immunoSEQ multiplex PCR; TCRdb's table is partial and in-frame only. The sample yields under 250,000 clones, just over 85% seen once. V lost 2 bases, J lost 4 bases, and 11 bases lay in between. The CDR3 has 14 residues. In germline, CDR1 is MNHEY, CDR2 SVGAGI. This rearrangement joins TRBV6-5 to TRBJ1-2; D is unresolved. This receptor was taken from a man aged 45-65 years with COVID-19, enrolled during active disease. Sample: peripheral blood. The CDR3 reads CASSYADNFYGYTF. DNA for the CDR3: TGTGCCAGCAGTTACGCCGACAACTTCTATGGCTACACCTTC.